Below are 25 T cell receptor beta chains sequenced from a single sample in a study of cytotoxic CD8 clonotypes in ibrutinib-treated CLL (TCRdb year 2021). What the time point label conveys for this sample: approximately 2 years on ibrutinib. Receptor amplification or capture employed the immunoSEQ multiplex PCR assay. Entries here come from immuneACCESS through TCRdb and include only in-frame sequences with V and J called. Some clones fail to appear in such tables; in the studies checked, an unresolved V gene covers under half of the shortfall, and the cause of the remainder is unknown. In this sample the table shows more than 45,000 clones, roughly 85% of which occur a single time. Of the sample, over 20% falls within the top ten clones. Sequenced here: PBMCs, sampled after 24 months of ibrutinib treatment. These receptor sequences come from a human donor with chronic lymphocytic leukemia.

This chain uses TRBV6-1 with TRBJ1-2; D perhaps matches TRBD1 (5 bases). CDR3 length equals 13 residues. Trimming stripped 5 bases from V and 4 bases from J, with 11 bases between. CDR1 MNHNS and CDR2 SASEGT come from the germline V gene. The CDR3 DNA reads as TGTGCCAGCAGTTTTGGGGGTGGCTATGGCTACACCTTC. It codes for CASSFGGGYGYTF.

CDR3 protein: CASSPSGPQETQYF. CDR3 in DNA: TGTGCCAGCAGTCCGTCTGGCCCACAAGAGACCCAGTACTTC. This chain links TRBV7-7 with TRBJ2-5; D not certain. Germline CDR1 reads SSHAT; CDR2 reads FNYEAQ (reference sequence). The CDR3 consists of 14 residues. The V end was cut by 6 bases, the J end by 2 bases, with 13 bases between.

This clone appeared a single time. This chain connects TRBV4-3 to TRBJ2-3, with a weak D call TRBD2 (6 bases). Germline CDR1 and CDR2: LGHNA and YSLEER. CDR3 length equals 16 residues. Trimming pared 1 base from V and 2 bases from J, leaving 13 bases between. The CDR3 protein is CASSQGGGAFTDTQYF. In DNA, the CDR3 is TGCGCCAGCAGCCAAGGCGGAGGGGCTTTCACAGATACGCAGTATTTT.

CDR3 sequence: CASSSPTSERPDTQYF. The CDR3, as DNA: TGTGCCAGCAGCTCTCCGACTAGCGAGAGGCCAGATACGCAGTATTTT. The rearrangement uses TRBV7-9 and TRBJ2-3; 8 bases map to TRBD2. Trimming at V came to 4 bases and at J to 4 bases, leaving 10 bases not matched to a gene. Germline lookup yields CDR1 SEHNR and CDR2 FQNEAQ (reference sequence). CDR3 size: 16 residues.

For this clone: The junction shows a germline mismatch at one end, possibly a read error. The chain links TRBV15 to TRBJ1-2, with 8 bases lining up with TRBD1. The CDR3 totals 13 residues. The germline CDR1 and CDR2 sequences are LNHNV and YYDKDF (reference sequence). CDR3 nucleotides: TGTGCCACCAGCAACAGGGACAGGTCATGGTTTCCGTTC. This sequence encodes CATSNRDRSWFPF.

The CDR3 is CASSPSGRAGEQYF. In nucleotides, the CDR3 is TGCGCCAGCAGCCCGAGCGGGAGGGCGGGGGAGCAGTACTTC. The rearrangement links TRBV5-1 to TRBJ2-7, with 10 bases lining up with TRBD2. This CDR3 contains 14 residues. With V trimmed by 4 bases and J by 7 bases, 8 bases remained unmatched. Germline CDR1 is SGHRS and CDR2 is YFSETQ.

The J gene is TRBJ2-3, the V gene TRBV6-4, with D unclear. Trimming left V 1 base short and J 1 base short, with 12 bases between. The CDR3 sequence is 16 residues long. Germline V gene sequence: CDR1 MRHNA, CDR2 SNTAGT. The CDR3 region is CASSDYHGGGTDTQYF. The CDR3 DNA reads TGTGCCAGCAGTGACTACCATGGCGGAGGCACAGATACGCAGTATTTT.

J is TRBJ2-7 and V is TRBV6-5; D remains unclear. Germline loops: CDR1 MNHEY, CDR2 SVGAGI. The CDR3 consists of 13 residues. CDR3 protein: CGLTQLVSYEQYF. Here the CDR3 DNA reads TGTGGTCTCACCCAGCTAGTATCCTACGAGCAGTACTTC.

This sequence joins TRBV7-9 and TRBJ1-5, with TRBD1 identical over 7 bases. With 3 bases clipped from V and 0 bases from J, the junction kept 8 bases outside the gene matches. Looked up from germline, CDR1 is SEHNR and CDR2 is FQNEAQ (reference sequence). The CDR3 covers 17 residues. Here the CDR3 DNA reads TGTGCCAGCAGCTTTGGGGACAGAGCCTATAGCAATCAGCCCCAGCATTTT. Its protein is CASSFGDRAYSNQPQHF.

The chain is built from TRBV19 and TRBJ2-1; D tentatively fits TRBD1 or TRBD2 (5 bases each). Trimming pared 8 bases from V and 3 bases from J, leaving 11 bases between. The CDR3 totals 13 residues. Germline-derived CDR1 and CDR2 are LNHDA and SQIVND (reference sequence). CDR3 DNA: TGTGCCAGTCGACTGGGGGTCTACAATGAGCAGTTCTTC. Protein sequence: CASRLGVYNEQFF.

This clone occurred once. This rearrangement joins TRBV11-3 to TRBJ2-2; 9 bases line up with TRBD2. Trimming removed 5 bases from V and 4 bases from J; junction bases left unmatched: 2. The germline V gene encodes CDR1 SGHNT and CDR2 YENEEA. The CDR3 has 14 amino acids. The CDR3 here is CASSPSGTTGELFF. The CDR3 DNA is TGTGCCAGCAGCCCTAGCGGGACCACCGGGGAGCTGTTTTTT.

The chain couples TRBV19 to TRBJ2-4, with TRBD2 as a possible D gene (6 bases). The germline CDR1 and CDR2 sequences are LNHDA and SQIVND (reference sequence). The V gene lost 7 bases and the J gene lost 0 bases, with 10 bases spanning the gap. The CDR3 totals 14 residues. CDR3 residues: CASNAGLAKNIQYF. The CDR3 coding sequence is TGTGCCAGTAACGCGGGACTAGCCAAAAACATTCAGTACTTC.

This clone came up a few times. The genes are TRBV30 and TRBJ1-1, with TRBD1 matching 7 bases. Germline V CDR1 and CDR2: GTSNPN, SVGIG (reference sequence). Trimming at V came to 1 base and at J to 5 bases, leaving 4 bases not matched to a gene. The CDR3 totals 13 residues. The CDR3, as DNA: TGTGCCTGGAGTGAAGACAGGGCAACTGAAGCTTTCTTT. Residues: CAWSEDRATEAFF.

The gene calls are TRBV9 and TRBJ2-1, with a possible D match to TRBD2 (6 bases). The germline CDR1 and CDR2 sequences are SGDLS and YYNGEE. With 0 bases removed from V and 9 bases from J, the gap between germline ends came to 13 bases. This CDR3 has 14 residues. This CDR3 reads CASSVESVRGEQFF. The DNA for the CDR3 is TGTGCCAGCAGCGTAGAGAGTGTGCGGGGTGAGCAGTTCTTC.

The chain employs TRBV28 and TRBJ2-7; D may be TRBD1 or TRBD2 (5 bases each). Germline CDR1 and CDR2: MDHEN and SYDVKM. V dropped 1 base and J dropped 0 bases, with 13 bases sitting between them. The CDR3 length is 16 residues. In DNA form, the CDR3 reads TGTGCCAGCAGTTTATCGGGGCAGGGCATCTCCTACGAGCAGTACTTC. As protein: CASSLSGQGISYEQYF.

V is TRBV19 and J is TRBJ2-4, with 7 nucleotides matching TRBD1. CDR1 and CDR2 from the germline V gene are LNHDA and SQIVND (reference sequence). This CDR3 has 15 residues. The J segment lost 0 bases and the V segment lost 6 bases, leaving 5 bases of the junction unmatched. CDR3 loop: CASSPGTVAKNIQYF. The DNA for the CDR3 is TGTGCCAGTAGCCCCGGGACAGTAGCCAAAAACATTCAGTACTTC.

V usage is TRBV6-1 and J usage is TRBJ2-1; 7 nucleotides match TRBD2. The junction had 8 bases not matched to a gene; V was cut back by 8 bases and J by 4 bases. The CDR3 is 14 amino acids. Germline CDR1 and CDR2: MNHNS and SASEGT. The DNA of the CDR3 is TGTGCCAGCGTAGGCGGGGGAGCGTACAATGAGCAGTTCTTC. Translation gives CASVGGGAYNEQFF.

V is TRBV28 and J is TRBJ1-1; D remains ambiguous. The CDR3 loop spans 13 amino acids. V gave up 2 bases and J gave up 5 bases, with 9 bases separating them. Germline V CDR1 and CDR2: MDHEN, SYDVKM. The CDR3 sequence: CASSLKQMTEAFF. In DNA form, the CDR3 reads TGTGCCAGCAGTTTAAAACAGATGACTGAAGCTTTCTTT.

This chain uses TRBV27 with TRBJ2-7; D remains ambiguous. The germline V and J ends were trimmed by 5 bases and 2 bases, with 16 bases remaining between them. Per germline, CDR1 MNHEY and CDR2 SMNVEV (reference sequence). The CDR3 is 15 residues long. As DNA, the CDR3 is TGTGCCAGCAGTCCGACCTCCTCGATTACCTACGAGCAGTACTTC. It translates to CASSPTSSITYEQYF.

The chain carries TRBV5-5 and TRBJ2-7; TRBD2 agrees at 10 bases. Germline V gene lookup returns CDR1 SGHKS and CDR2 YYEKEE (reference sequence). This CDR3 is built from 14 residues. V lost 3 bases, J lost 2 bases, and 2 bases stayed unmatched. DNA of the CDR3: TGTGCCAGCAGCTCGGGACTAGCGCCCTACGAGCAGTACTTC. Protein sequence: CASSSGLAPYEQYF.

The V and J genes are TRBV19 and TRBJ1-1; 7 bases match TRBD1. This CDR3 contains 13 residues. Germline V gene lookup returns CDR1 LNHDA and CDR2 SQIVND (reference sequence). With V trimmed by 6 bases and J by 5 bases, 6 bases remained unmatched. CDR3 sequence: CASRVQGGTEAFF. DNA for the CDR3: TGTGCCAGTAGAGTGCAGGGGGGGACTGAAGCTTTCTTT.

The chain joins TRBV18 to TRBJ2-5; D not certain. The CDR3 length is 14 residues. The germline V and J ends were trimmed by 3 bases and 1 base, with 9 bases remaining between them. Germline V gives CDR1 KGHSH, CDR2 LQKENI. CDR3 bases: TGTGCCAGCTCACCCCAGAGCCGCCAAGAGACCCAGTACTTC. Protein sequence: CASSPQSRQETQYF.

The chain is built from TRBV28 and TRBJ1-1, with D possibly TRBD1 on 6 matching bases. Trimming cost V 6 bases and J 2 bases, with 19 bases left between them. In germline, CDR1 is MDHEN, CDR2 SYDVKM. CDR3 size: 16 residues. CDR3 sequence reads: CASRRTTGTYNTEAFF. The CDR3 nucleotides read TGTGCCAGCAGGAGGACTACCGGGACATACAACACTGAAGCTTTCTTT. Variable domain in full (rest from reference TRBV28 and TRBJ1-1): DVKVTQSSRYLVKRTGEKVFLECVQDMDHENMFWYRQDPGLGLRLIYFSYDVKMKEKGDIPEGYSVSREKKERFSLILESASTNQTSMYLCASRRTTGTYNTEAFFGQGTRLTVV.

The gene calls are TRBV10-2 and TRBJ2-3; TRBD2 might be the D (6 bases). V shed 10 bases and J shed 2 bases, with 19 bases lying between them. CDR1 WSHSY and CDR2 SAAADI come from the germline V gene. This CDR3 has 15 residues. The CDR3 region is CATRRAFLDTDTQYF. CDR3 DNA sequence: TGCGCCACCCGGAGGGCATTCCTAGACACAGATACGCAGTATTTT.

J is TRBJ2-5 and V is TRBV23-1, with D possibly matching TRBD2 (6 bases). TRBV23-1 is classed as an ORF, of uncertain function. Trimming removed 0 bases from V and 4 bases from J, with 21 bases in between. The CDR3 consists of 18 residues. The CDR3 loop reads CASSQSEGNGRNGETQYF. The CDR3 coding sequence is TGCGCCAGCAGTCAATCGGAGGGTAACGGGAGAAATGGAGAGACCCAGTACTTC.